The rows below give T cell receptor beta chains drawn from one sample of a study of blood T cell repertoires in COVID-19. The assay was immunoSEQ multiplex PCR, and TCRdb's table has in-frame clones only and misses some. The sample holds roughly 100,000 clones, roughly 80% seen once. Sequenced material: peripheral blood. Receptors originate from a man older than 75 with COVID-19, enrolled during active disease. Each CDR3 is given with its conserved first and last residue. The order of the fields is V gene, D gene, clone size, J gene, CDR3 DNA, CDR3 protein. A D gene is named only where the DNA matches it firmly. Clone size appears in some rows only: once, few, many, or a class for an expanded clone.

v_gene: TRBV15
d_gene: TRBD2
abundance: -
j_gene: TRBJ2-3
CDR3nt: TGTGCCACCAGCAGAGATCTGTTGGTGTGGGCGGGAGATGCAGATACGCAGTATTTT
CDR3aa: CATSRDLLVWAGDADTQYF

v_gene: TRBV5-1
d_gene: TRBD1
abundance: medium-sized
j_gene: TRBJ1-4
CDR3nt: TGCGCCAGCAGCTTGGGGTCCGGGACAGGGGTTGAAAAACTGTTTTTT
CDR3aa: CASSLGSGTGVEKLFF

v_gene: TRBV30
d_gene: -
abundance: -
j_gene: TRBJ1-2
CDR3nt: TGTGCCTGGAGTGTGACAGCCAGTCTCTATGGCTACACCTTC
CDR3aa: CAWSVTASLYGYTF

v_gene: TRBV7-8
d_gene: -
abundance: -
j_gene: TRBJ1-6
CDR3nt: TGTGCCAGCAGCCTAGGGTCGTCTGATAGACTTAATTCACCCCTCCACTTT
CDR3aa: CASSLGSSDRLNSPLHF

v_gene: TRBV5-8
d_gene: TRBD1
abundance: -
j_gene: TRBJ2-1
CDR3nt: TGTGCCAGCAGCACCGGACAGGGGGCCCAGGTTGAGCAGTTCTTC
CDR3aa: CASSTGQGAQVEQFF

v_gene: TRBV19
d_gene: TRBD1
abundance: few
j_gene: TRBJ2-7
CDR3nt: TGTGCCAGTAGACAAAGACCGGGACAGGGCTACGAGCAGTACTTC
CDR3aa: CASRQRPGQGYEQYF

v_gene: TRBV6-5
d_gene: -
abundance: few
j_gene: TRBJ1-4
CDR3nt: TGTGCCAGCAGTTACCTCCCGACAGGCAATAATGAAAAACTGTTTTTT
CDR3aa: CASSYLPTGNNEKLFF

v_gene: TRBV7-2
d_gene: TRBD2
abundance: -
j_gene: TRBJ2-1
CDR3nt: TGTGCCAGCAGCTTAGTGGCTAGCGGGGGGGCCCGAGAGCAGTTCTTC
CDR3aa: CASSLVASGGAREQFF

v_gene: TRBV5-6
d_gene: -
abundance: -
j_gene: TRBJ1-3
CDR3nt: TGTGCCAGCAGCTTGGAGCCCAAGGGGTACGGAAACACCATATATTTT
CDR3aa: CASSLEPKGYGNTIYF

v_gene: TRBV9
d_gene: TRBD1
abundance: -
j_gene: TRBJ2-5
CDR3nt: TGTGCCAGCAGCGGGACAGGGAGAGAGACCCAGTACTTC
CDR3aa: CASSGTGRETQYF

v_gene: TRBV19
d_gene: TRBD1
abundance: once
j_gene: TRBJ1-4
CDR3nt: TGTGCCAGTAGGCCACAGGGGGAGGCTAATGAAAAACTGTTTTTT
CDR3aa: CASRPQGEANEKLFF

v_gene: TRBV19
d_gene: -
abundance: -
j_gene: TRBJ1-3
CDR3nt: TGTGCCAGTAGTATACTTGGAGCCGGGATGATCTCTGGAAACACCATATATTTT
CDR3aa: CASSILGAGMISGNTIYF

v_gene: TRBV10-3
d_gene: TRBD2
abundance: once
j_gene: TRBJ2-1
CDR3nt: TGTGCCATCAGTGCCGGGACTAGCGGGGTTACCTACAATGAGCAGTTCTTC
CDR3aa: CAISAGTSGVTYNEQFF

v_gene: TRBV19
d_gene: TRBD2
abundance: -
j_gene: TRBJ2-2
CDR3nt: TGTGCCAGTAGTGGGCGGGGGTACAACACCGGGGAGCTGTTTTTT
CDR3aa: CASSGRGYNTGELFF

v_gene: TRBV5-1
d_gene: TRBD2
abundance: -
j_gene: TRBJ2-2
CDR3nt: TGCGCCAGCACTCCGGGGGGGTACACCGGGGAGCTGTTTTTT
CDR3aa: CASTPGGYTGELFF

v_gene: TRBV7-2
d_gene: -
abundance: -
j_gene: TRBJ2-3
CDR3nt: TGTGCCAGCAGCAACCTACTAGCTTCAGGAACAGATACGCAGTATTTT
CDR3aa: CASSNLLASGTDTQYF

v_gene: TRBV11-2
d_gene: -
abundance: -
j_gene: TRBJ1-1
CDR3nt: TGTGCCAGCAGCTTAGGAGGTGAAGCTTTCTTT
CDR3aa: CASSLGGEAFF

v_gene: TRBV5-1
d_gene: -
abundance: few
j_gene: TRBJ2-7
CDR3nt: TGCGCCAGCAGCTTGGGCCGACCTGGACTCTACGAGCAGTACTTC
CDR3aa: CASSLGRPGLYEQYF

v_gene: TRBV28
d_gene: TRBD1
abundance: -
j_gene: TRBJ2-5
CDR3nt: TGTGCCAGCAGTTCCTTAATGACAGGGATAAAGACCCAGTACTTC
CDR3aa: CASSSLMTGIKTQYF

v_gene: TRBV28
d_gene: TRBD1
abundance: once
j_gene: TRBJ1-1
CDR3nt: TGTGCCAGCAGACAATGGACAGGGCTGAACACTGAAGCTTTCTTT
CDR3aa: CASRQWTGLNTEAFF

v_gene: TRBV3-1/TRBV3-2
d_gene: TRBD1
abundance: once
j_gene: TRBJ1-2
CDR3nt: TGTGCCAGCAGCAAAGGGACAGGAGGCACTCAGACGGGTGGCTACACCTTC
CDR3aa: CASSKGTGGTQTGGYTF

v_gene: TRBV9
d_gene: -
abundance: -
j_gene: TRBJ2-3
CDR3nt: TGTGCCAGCAGCGTAGGGGGCTGGGATACGCAGTATTTT
CDR3aa: CASSVGGWDTQYF

v_gene: TRBV18
d_gene: -
abundance: -
j_gene: TRBJ2-2
CDR3nt: TGTGCCAGCTCACCGACAGGTTCGAACACCGGGGAGCTGTTTTTT
CDR3aa: CASSPTGSNTGELFF

v_gene: TRBV5-1
d_gene: -
abundance: -
j_gene: TRBJ2-2
CDR3nt: TGCGCCAGCAGCTTGGGCGGGCGGGCGAACACCGGGGAGCTGTTTTTT
CDR3aa: CASSLGGRANTGELFF